The 13 T cell receptor beta chains in this list originate from one sample, sequenced in a study of technical replicates of blood from a few donors. TCRdb's copy holds only in-frame clones and misses some; the assay was immunoSEQ multiplex PCR. Among approximately 88,000 clones listed, around 94% were seen once. The sample consisted of T cells isolated from PBMCs. These receptors all come from a human donor in good health.

The chain links TRBV7-9 to TRBJ1-1; D remains unclear. The germline V gene encodes CDR1 SEHNR and CDR2 FQNEAQ (reference sequence). V lost 5 bases and J 1 base, leaving 8 bases between the germline ends. The CDR3 contains 13 residues. The CDR3 DNA follows: TGTGCCAGCAGCACCGGTTGGAACACTGAAGCTTTCTTT. This codes for CASSTGWNTEAFF.

The CDR3 bases are TGCGCCAGCAGCCCTCCAGGGCCCTACGAGCAGTACTTC. As protein: CASSPPGPYEQYF. The chain is built from TRBV4-1 and TRBJ2-7; tentatively, D is TRBD1 (5 bases). The CDR3 length is 13 residues. CDR1 is MGHRA, CDR2 YSYEKL, per germline. Trimming pared 4 bases from V and 2 bases from J, leaving 9 bases between.

This chain connects TRBV2 to TRBJ1-1, with 8 bases that match TRBD1. The CDR3 totals 14 residues. In germline, CDR1 is SNHLY, CDR2 FYNNEI. J was trimmed by 4 bases and V by 7 bases; bases with no gene match: 8. Here the CDR3 reads CASIRGQRGTEAFF. Written as DNA, the CDR3 is TGTGCCAGCATCAGGGGGCAACGGGGCACTGAAGCTTTCTTT.

The rearrangement links TRBV19 to TRBJ2-3; D is undetermined. This CDR3 contains 15 residues. CDR1 and CDR2 (germline): LNHDA, SQIVND (reference sequence). The V and J ends lost 1 base and 3 bases respectively, with 11 bases between them. CDR3 region: CASSIGGGLTDTQYF. CDR3 nucleotides: TGTGCCAGTAGTATAGGTGGCGGTCTAACAGATACGCAGTATTTT.

This sequence joins TRBV19 and TRBJ2-3, with unresolved D. Deletions cut 5 bases from V and 6 bases from J, with 9 bases between. Germline V gives CDR1 LNHDA, CDR2 SQIVND (reference sequence). The CDR3 runs to 12 residues. CDR3 in amino acids: CASSYKYDTQYF. The CDR3 region has the DNA TGTGCCAGTAGTTACAAATACGATACGCAGTATTTT.

The rearrangement uses TRBV5-5 and TRBJ1-5; tentative D call: TRBD1 (5 bases). Looked up from germline, CDR1 is SGHKS and CDR2 is YYEKEE (reference sequence). CDR3 length equals 14 residues. V was shortened by 4 bases and J by 9 bases, with 17 bases between the two germline ends. The CDR3 nucleotides read TGTGCCAGCAGCGCACGGGACTCCACATCGCCCCAGCATTTT. This sequence encodes CASSARDSTSPQHF. The variable domain in full, completed from reference TRBV5-5 and TRBJ1-5, reads DAGVTQSPTHLIKTRGQQVTLRCSPISGHKSVSWYQQVLGQGPQFIFQYYEKEERGRGNFPDRFSARQFPNYSSELNVNALLLGDSALYLCASSARDSTSPQHFGDGTRLSIL.

The V and J genes are TRBV11-2 and TRBJ1-6; D call uncertain. This CDR3 region has 15 residues. CDR1 is SGHAT, CDR2 FQNNGV, per germline. Between the trimmed V and J ends, which lost 3 bases and 5 bases, there was a span of 11 bases. CDR3 coding DNA: TGTGCCAGCAGCTTTTCTTTAATTAATAATTCACCCCTCCACTTT. As protein: CASSFSLINNSPLHF.

This chain links TRBV19 with TRBJ2-7, with a possible D match to TRBD1 (6 bases). Germline V gives CDR1 LNHDA, CDR2 SQIVND (reference sequence). The V gene lost 5 bases and the J gene lost 2 bases, with 16 bases spanning the gap. This CDR3 comprises 15 residues. The CDR3 protein is CASSYTGSYTYEQYF. Written as DNA, the CDR3 is TGTGCCAGTAGTTATACAGGGTCCTACACCTACGAGCAGTACTTC.

The chain joins TRBV9 to TRBJ1-1; 9 bases fit TRBD1. V shed 5 bases and J 3 bases; nucleotides not matched to a gene: 5. This CDR3 contains 14 residues. Germline values: CDR1 SGDLS, CDR2 YYNGEE. DNA of the CDR3: TGTGCCAGCAGGGGGACAGGGCAAGACACTGAAGCTTTCTTT. It codes for CASRGTGQDTEAFF.

The rearrangement uses TRBV19 and TRBJ2-3, with TRBD1 matching over 11 bases. V dropped 6 bases and J dropped 4; count of bases not matched to a gene: 6. Per germline, CDR1 LNHDA and CDR2 SQIVND (reference sequence). This CDR3 has 15 residues. CDR3: CASRETDRGPDTQYF. DNA of the CDR3: TGTGCCAGTAGGGAGACGGACAGGGGGCCAGATACGCAGTATTTT. Looking up the rest from reference TRBV19 and TRBJ2-3 gives the full variable domain: DGGITQSPKYLFRKEGQNVTLSCEQNLNHDAMYWYRQDPGQGLRLIYYSQIVNDFQKGDIAEGYSVSREKKESFPLTVTSAQKNPTAFYLCASRETDRGPDTQYFGPGTRLTVL.

This chain uses TRBV11-2 with TRBJ2-7; D is perhaps TRBD2 (6 bases). The germline V gene encodes CDR1 SGHAT and CDR2 FQNNGV. This CDR3 has 16 amino acids. The V end lost 5 bases, the J end lost 0 bases, and 17 bases lay between the germline ends. CDR3 amino acids: CASSKSRDWSSYEQYF. In DNA form, the CDR3 reads TGTGCCAGCAGCAAGAGCCGGGACTGGAGCTCCTACGAGCAGTACTTC.

CDR3 protein: CASSLEGGETQYF. The CDR3 region has the DNA TGTGCCAGCAGCTTGGAGGGGGGGGAGACCCAGTACTTC. This sequence joins TRBV5-4 and TRBJ2-5; D possibly corresponds to TRBD2 (7 bases). The CDR3 covers 13 residues. Looked up from germline, CDR1 is SGHNT and CDR2 is YYREEE (reference sequence). Trimming left V 0 bases short and J 5 bases short, with 8 bases between. The full variable domain, in which reference TRBV5-4 and TRBJ2-5 provide the parts outside the CDR3, is ETGVTQSPTHLIKTRGQQVTLRCSSQSGHNTVSWYQQALGQGPQFIFQYYREEENGRGNFPPRFSGLQFPNYSSELNVNALELDDSALYLCASSLEGGETQYFGPGTRLLVL.

The rearrangement uses TRBV19 and TRBJ1-5, with 7 bases identical to TRBD1. V was pared by 5 bases and J by 4 bases, with 5 bases of the junction left unmatched. Germline V gene data show CDR1 as LNHDA and CDR2 as SQIVND (reference sequence). The CDR3 runs to 14 residues. The DNA for the CDR3 is TGTGCCAGTAGTTCTCCGGACAGGAATCAGCCCCAGCATTTT. Its protein product is CASSSPDRNQPQHF.